This T cell receptor beta chain was identified during a study of early T cells in non-severe SARS-CoV-2 infection. Study as a whole: The sequenced material was bulk RNA from unsorted whole blood, and its chains were unpaired.

There are a few counts of this clonotype. No antigen is known for it. The study's findings and limits: Matching against VDJdb likely underestimated virus-specific expansions, favoring anti-spike CD8.

Unique molecular identifiers were added to individual cDNA molecules. TCRdb used MiXCR to reprocess the 5' RACE reads, holding one entry per CDR3 protein. The sample yields around 70,000 distinct CDR3 sequences, 9.5% to 15% seen once. Sequencing input: whole blood. This TCR was recovered from an adult who was a healthcare worker with PCR-confirmed SARS-CoV-2 infection or an uninfected control (not recorded which).

CDR3 protein: CASSPQGVGPQYF. The CDR3 bases are TGTGCCAGCAGCCCGCAAGGGGTTGGGCCGCAGTATTTT. This chain connects TRBV9 to TRBJ2-3; tentative D call: TRBD1 (5 bases). Germline V gene lookup returns CDR1 SGDLS and CDR2 YYNGEE. Trimming stripped 4 bases from V and 10 bases from J, with 16 bases between. The CDR3 covers 13 residues.